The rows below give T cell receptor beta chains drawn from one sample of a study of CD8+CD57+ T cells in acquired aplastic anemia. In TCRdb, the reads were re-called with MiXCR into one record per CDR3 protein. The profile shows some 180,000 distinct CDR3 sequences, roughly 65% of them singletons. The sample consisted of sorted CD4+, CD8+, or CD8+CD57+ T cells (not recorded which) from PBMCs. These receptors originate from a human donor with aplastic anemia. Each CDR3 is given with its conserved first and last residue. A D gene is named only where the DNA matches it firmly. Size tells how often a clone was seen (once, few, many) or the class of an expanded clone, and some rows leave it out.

cdr3_nt: TGCAGTGCTAGAGATTCGGGTGTTCATTCACCCCTCCACTTT; cdr3_aa: CSARDSGVHSPLHF; v_call: TRBV20-1; cdr3_length: 14; d_call: -; clone_size: few; j_call: TRBJ1-6
cdr3_nt: TGTGCCAGCAGCTTGATCCTAGCGGGGGGGCCAGATACGCAGTATTTT; cdr3_aa: CASSLILAGGPDTQYF; v_call: TRBV5-6; cdr3_length: 16; d_call: TRBD2; clone_size: many; j_call: TRBJ2-3
cdr3_nt: TGTGCCAGCAGCATGGCCGACAGCCGCGGTTCACCCCTCCACTTT; cdr3_aa: CASSMADSRGSPLHF; v_call: TRBV7-8; cdr3_length: 15; d_call: -; clone_size: -; j_call: TRBJ1-6
cdr3_nt: TGTGCCAGCACCTGGGCGAACACCGGGGAGCTGTTTTTT; cdr3_aa: CASTWANTGELFF; v_call: TRBV5-4; cdr3_length: 13; d_call: -; clone_size: -; j_call: TRBJ2-2
cdr3_nt: TGCAGTGCTCCGGAGAGCGGTAACTCCTACGAGCAGTACTTC; cdr3_aa: CSAPESGNSYEQYF; v_call: TRBV20-1; cdr3_length: 14; d_call: -; clone_size: -; j_call: TRBJ2-7
cdr3_nt: TGTGCCAGCAGCCAAGGACAGGGACAGCCCCAGCATTTT; cdr3_aa: CASSQGQGQPQHF; v_call: TRBV14; cdr3_length: 13; d_call: TRBD1; clone_size: -; j_call: TRBJ1-5
cdr3_nt: TGTGCCAGCAGCTTAGGAGGGGCAGATTCAGGCTATGGCTACACCTTC; cdr3_aa: CASSLGGADSGYGYTF; v_call: TRBV7-9; cdr3_length: 16; d_call: -; clone_size: many; j_call: TRBJ1-2
cdr3_nt: TGTGCCAGCAGTGGAACACAGGGACAAGTCCTCCACTTT; cdr3_aa: CASSGTQGQVLHF; v_call: TRBV25-1; cdr3_length: 13; d_call: -; clone_size: few; j_call: TRBJ1-6
cdr3_nt: TGTGCCAGCAGCTTAGCGGGGAACACTGAAGCTTTCTTT; cdr3_aa: CASSLAGNTEAFF; v_call: TRBV27; cdr3_length: 13; d_call: -; clone_size: many; j_call: TRBJ1-1
cdr3_nt: TGTGCCAGTTCCACAGGACCCTACGAGCAGTACTTC; cdr3_aa: CASSTGPYEQYF; v_call: TRBV19; cdr3_length: 12; d_call: -; clone_size: -; j_call: TRBJ2-7
cdr3_nt: TGTGCCAGCAGTGAATACTCCTACGAGCAGTACTTC; cdr3_aa: CASSEYSYEQYF; v_call: TRBV2; cdr3_length: 12; d_call: -; clone_size: few; j_call: TRBJ2-7
cdr3_nt: TGTGCCAGCAGTGGGACGGCATACGAGCAGTACTTC; cdr3_aa: CASSGTAYEQYF; v_call: TRBV2; cdr3_length: 12; d_call: -; clone_size: -; j_call: TRBJ2-7
cdr3_nt: TGTGCCACCAGTCTAGGATCCTACAATGAGCAGTTCTTC; cdr3_aa: CATSLGSYNEQFF; v_call: TRBV24-1; cdr3_length: 13; d_call: -; clone_size: -; j_call: TRBJ2-1
cdr3_nt: TGTGCCAGCAGCGTAGACGTCGGGGGACTAGCGGGGGGGCCGGGAGAGACCCAGTACTTC; cdr3_aa: CASSVDVGGLAGGPGETQYF; v_call: TRBV9; cdr3_length: 20; d_call: TRBD2; clone_size: -; j_call: TRBJ2-5
cdr3_nt: TGCAGCGTTGAAGTCGCGGACTCCAACTATGGCTACACCTTC; cdr3_aa: CSVEVADSNYGYTF; v_call: TRBV29-1; cdr3_length: 14; d_call: -; clone_size: many; j_call: TRBJ1-2
cdr3_nt: TGTGCCACGCGCGGGGCGGGAGGCCAGGGTGAGCAGTTCTTC; cdr3_aa: CATRGAGGQGEQFF; v_call: TRBV24-1; cdr3_length: 14; d_call: TRBD2; clone_size: -; j_call: TRBJ2-1
cdr3_nt: TGTGCCACCAGCGACAGCGGGAGTACAGATGAGCAGTTCTTC; cdr3_aa: CATSDSGSTDEQFF; v_call: TRBV15; cdr3_length: 14; d_call: TRBD2; clone_size: -; j_call: TRBJ2-1
cdr3_nt: TGTGCCACCAGCAGAGGGGGACAGGGGTCACCCCTCCACTTT; cdr3_aa: CATSRGGQGSPLHF; v_call: TRBV15; cdr3_length: 14; d_call: TRBD1; clone_size: few; j_call: TRBJ1-6
cdr3_nt: TGCGCCAGCAGGGGGGCAGTCCTTCACTATGGCTACACCTTC; cdr3_aa: CASRGAVLHYGYTF; v_call: TRBV10-2; cdr3_length: 14; d_call: -; clone_size: -; j_call: TRBJ1-2
cdr3_nt: TGTGCCAGCAGCTTACAGGACTGGAACACCGGGGAGCTGTTTTTT; cdr3_aa: CASSLQDWNTGELFF; v_call: TRBV7-9; cdr3_length: 15; d_call: -; clone_size: -; j_call: TRBJ2-2
cdr3_nt: TGTGCCAGCAGATCGGACAGGGGGATTTCACCCCTCCACTTT; cdr3_aa: CASRSDRGISPLHF; v_call: TRBV5-4; cdr3_length: 14; d_call: TRBD1; clone_size: -; j_call: TRBJ1-6
cdr3_nt: TGTGCCAGCAGCTTAGCGGCGGGGGCTTGGGAGACCCAGTACTTC; cdr3_aa: CASSLAAGAWETQYF; v_call: TRBV11-2; cdr3_length: 15; d_call: -; clone_size: -; j_call: TRBJ2-5
cdr3_nt: TGTGCCACCAAGGAGTGGGTTTACAATGAGCAGTTCTTC; cdr3_aa: CATKEWVYNEQFF; v_call: TRBV2; cdr3_length: 13; d_call: -; clone_size: -; j_call: TRBJ2-1
cdr3_nt: TGTGCCACCAGTGAAATCGGCAGACCAGATACGCAGTATTTT; cdr3_aa: CATSEIGRPDTQYF; v_call: TRBV24-1; cdr3_length: 14; d_call: -; clone_size: -; j_call: TRBJ2-3
cdr3_nt: TGTAGCGTTGAAGGCGGGCGGGCGACAGACAACACTGAAGCTTTCTTT; cdr3_aa: CSVEGGRATDNTEAFF; v_call: TRBV29-1; cdr3_length: 16; d_call: -; clone_size: -; j_call: TRBJ1-1
cdr3_nt: TGTGCCAGCAGTTCAACCGGGGGCGTCGCTGAAAAACTGTTTTTT; cdr3_aa: CASSSTGGVAEKLFF; v_call: TRBV25-1; cdr3_length: 15; d_call: -; clone_size: many; j_call: TRBJ1-4
cdr3_nt: TGTGCCAGTGGTTTGCCCCCATCAGAGTTGGTAAACTATGGCTACATCTTC; cdr3_aa: CASGLPPSELVNYGYIF; v_call: TRBV12-3/TRBV12-4; cdr3_length: 17; d_call: -; clone_size: -; j_call: TRBJ1-2
cdr3_nt: TGCAGTGCCTGGGGATTACCGCAAGAGACCCAGTACTTC; cdr3_aa: CSAWGLPQETQYF; v_call: TRBV20-1; cdr3_length: 13; d_call: -; clone_size: -; j_call: TRBJ2-5
cdr3_nt: TGTGCCAGCAGTTTGCGACAGCCCGGTTACGAGCAGTACTTC; cdr3_aa: CASSLRQPGYEQYF; v_call: TRBV12-3/TRBV12-4; cdr3_length: 14; d_call: -; clone_size: -; j_call: TRBJ2-7
cdr3_nt: TGTGCCAGCAGTTCACTACAGGGAGAGGCTCCGTACTTC; cdr3_aa: CASSSLQGEAPYF; v_call: TRBV11-2; cdr3_length: 13; d_call: -; clone_size: -; j_call: TRBJ2-7
cdr3_nt: TGTGCCAGCACCTCCCCCGGCGAGACCCAGTACTTC; cdr3_aa: CASTSPGETQYF; v_call: TRBV14; cdr3_length: 12; d_call: -; clone_size: -; j_call: TRBJ2-5
cdr3_nt: TGCAGTGCTAGTTTAGGGAAAGAAGCTTTCTTT; cdr3_aa: CSASLGKEAFF; v_call: TRBV20-1; cdr3_length: 11; d_call: -; clone_size: once; j_call: TRBJ1-1
cdr3_nt: TGCGCCAGCAGCTTGGAGGGCAGGGCAAACACTGAAGCTTTCTTT; cdr3_aa: CASSLEGRANTEAFF; v_call: TRBV5-1; cdr3_length: 15; d_call: -; clone_size: -; j_call: TRBJ1-1
cdr3_nt: TGTGCCAGCAGCTTAGAGACAGGAGGCACTGGAGCTTTCTTT; cdr3_aa: CASSLETGGTGAFF; v_call: TRBV7-2; cdr3_length: 14; d_call: -; clone_size: -; j_call: TRBJ1-1
cdr3_nt: TGCAGCGTGACGGACGGAATCTACGAGCAGTACTTC; cdr3_aa: CSVTDGIYEQYF; v_call: TRBV29-1; cdr3_length: 12; d_call: -; clone_size: -; j_call: TRBJ2-7
cdr3_nt: TGTGCCAGCAGTGAAGGGGGGGGAGGACTAGCGGTGGAGACCCAGTACTTC; cdr3_aa: CASSEGGGGLAVETQYF; v_call: TRBV25-1; cdr3_length: 17; d_call: TRBD2; clone_size: few; j_call: TRBJ2-5
cdr3_nt: TGCAGTGCTTCCGGGACTAGCGGGGAAGATACGCAGTATTTT; cdr3_aa: CSASGTSGEDTQYF; v_call: TRBV20-1; cdr3_length: 14; d_call: TRBD2; clone_size: -; j_call: TRBJ2-3
cdr3_nt: TGTGCCAGCAGCTCACACCCTAGGGACAGAGATACGCAGTATTTT; cdr3_aa: CASSSHPRDRDTQYF; v_call: TRBV11-2; cdr3_length: 15; d_call: TRBD1; clone_size: many; j_call: TRBJ2-3
cdr3_nt: TGCAGTGCTAGTACGGGGGACAATCAGCCCCAGCATTTT; cdr3_aa: CSASTGDNQPQHF; v_call: TRBV20-1; cdr3_length: 13; d_call: -; clone_size: -; j_call: TRBJ1-5
cdr3_nt: TGTGCCAGCAGTGAAGACAGCGAAGAGACCCAGTACTTC; cdr3_aa: CASSEDSEETQYF; v_call: TRBV25-1; cdr3_length: 13; d_call: -; clone_size: few; j_call: TRBJ2-5
cdr3_nt: TGTGCCAGTAGTATAGGAGAGGAGGCCGGGCAGCCCCAGCATTTT; cdr3_aa: CASSIGEEAGQPQHF; v_call: TRBV19; cdr3_length: 15; d_call: -; clone_size: -; j_call: TRBJ1-5
cdr3_nt: TGTGCCAGCAGCTCCCAACCCCGGACTAGCGGGACCACCAAGACCCAGTACTTC; cdr3_aa: CASSSQPRTSGTTKTQYF; v_call: TRBV7-8; cdr3_length: 18; d_call: TRBD2; clone_size: -; j_call: TRBJ2-5